A selection of T cell receptor beta chains follows, all from one sample in a study of control samples from healthy donors and cancer patients. Only in-frame clones appear in the TCRdb table, and some are missing; sequencing was by immunoSEQ multiplex PCR. The sample holds some 410,000 clones; about nine tenths are singletons and the top ten take 5.5% to 8%. The material sequenced was PBMCs. These receptors came from a man aged 40-55 years with head and neck cancer. The CDR3 runs from the conserved cysteine through the conserved F or W. The D gene is left open where the match is weak. Not every row has a clone size; where given, it reads once, few, many or a size class.

abundance	j_gene	v_gene	d_gene	CDR3aa	CDR3nt
.	TRBJ1-2	TRBV5-1	TRBD1	CASSLGAGGNGYGYTF	TGCGCCAGCAGCTTGGGAGCAGGGGGGAACGGCTATGGCTACACCTTC
.	TRBJ1-2	TRBV2	TRBD1	CASRGTDRGYNGYTF	TGTGCCAGCAGGGGGACTGACAGGGGGTATAATGGCTACACCTTC
.	TRBJ1-6	TRBV6-2/TRBV6-3	.	CASSRAGLPVLSSPLHF	TGTGCCAGCAGCCGCGCTGGTTTACCGGTTCTTAGTTCACCCCTCCACTTT
few	TRBJ2-5	TRBV14	.	CASSPGPETQYF	TGTGCCAGCAGCCCGGGTCCGGAGACCCAGTACTTC
few	TRBJ2-2	TRBV2	.	CASSGLGAGSGELFF	TGTGCCAGCAGTGGTTTGGGGGCAGGGTCCGGGGAGCTGTTTTTT
.	TRBJ2-5	TRBV7-9	.	CASSLRDANQETQYF	TGTGCCAGCAGCTTACGGGACGCAAACCAAGAGACCCAGTACTTC
.	TRBJ2-7	TRBV7-3	.	CASSLGGFTYEQYF	TGTGCCAGCAGCTTAGGCGGCTTCACCTACGAGCAGTACTTC
.	TRBJ2-7	TRBV3-1/TRBV3-2	.	CASSQMVDSYEQYF	TGTGCCAGCAGCCAGATGGTAGACAGCTACGAGCAGTACTTC
.	TRBJ2-7	TRBV6-6	.	CASSLVTGHEQYF	TGTGCCAGCAGTTTAGTCACAGGTCACGAGCAGTACTTC
.	TRBJ2-7	TRBV5-1	TRBD1	CASSFGTGVGEQYF	TGCGCCAGCAGCTTCGGGACAGGGGTGGGGGAGCAGTACTTC
.	TRBJ2-1	TRBV21-1	.	CASSRSRSGNEQFF	TGTGCCAGCAGCAGGTCGAGAAGCGGCAATGAGCAGTTCTTC
.	TRBJ1-5	TRBV6-1	.	CASSEGLRALLGTQHF	TGTGCCAGCAGTGAAGGGTTAAGGGCCCTCTTGGGGACCCAGCATTTT
.	TRBJ1-1	TRBV6-5	.	CAILFSPAGFTEAFF	TGTGCCATTCTCTTTTCCCCGGCAGGGTTCACTGAAGCTTTCTTT
.	TRBJ2-7	TRBV24-1	TRBD2	CATSSGSPYEQYF	TGTGCCACCAGCAGCGGGAGCCCCTACGAGCAGTACTTC
.	TRBJ1-2	TRBV5-4	TRBD1	CASSIGTDYGYTF	TGTGCCAGCAGCATAGGGACAGACTATGGCTACACCTTC
.	TRBJ1-1	TRBV12-3/TRBV12-4	.	CASSLGGAAKAFF	TGTGCCAGCAGTTTGGGGGGGGCCGCCAAAGCTTTCTTT
.	TRBJ2-7	TRBV12-3/TRBV12-4	.	CASSSTNKNEQYF	TGTGCCAGCAGCTCGACTAATAAAAACGAGCAGTACTTC
.	TRBJ1-2	TRBV30	.	CAWSFLRQGSYGYTF	TGTGCCTGGAGTTTTCTTAGGCAGGGATCATATGGCTACACCTTC
.	TRBJ1-6	TRBV27	.	CASSLSGRGNSPLHF	TGTGCCAGCAGTTTATCTGGACGGGGAAATTCACCCCTCCACTTT
few	TRBJ1-6	TRBV5-1	TRBD1	CASSAGTGQNSPLHF	TGCGCCAGCAGCGCCGGGACAGGTCAAAATTCACCCCTCCACTTT
.	TRBJ1-5	TRBV2	.	CASRRSGDGNQPQHF	TGTGCCAGCAGGCGTTCTGGCGATGGCAATCAGCCCCAGCATTTT
.	TRBJ2-6	TRBV7-3	TRBD2	CASSFTSGANVLTF	TGTGCCAGCAGCTTCACTAGCGGCGCCAACGTCCTGACTTTC
.	TRBJ2-7	TRBV10-3	TRBD2	CAISRTGTSGSQGNEQYF	TGTGCCATCAGTCGAACCGGGACTAGCGGGAGCCAGGGAAACGAGCAGTACTTC
once	TRBJ2-7	TRBV2	.	CASGRESSYEQYF	TGTGCCAGCGGTAGAGAGAGCTCCTACGAGCAGTACTTC
.	TRBJ2-3	TRBV4-1	.	CASSHRLGNTDTQYF	TGCGCCAGCAGCCATCGTCTAGGCAACACAGATACGCAGTATTTT
once	TRBJ1-1	TRBV6-1	.	CASSEGTANTEAFF	TGTGCCAGCAGTGAAGGGACAGCTAACACTGAAGCTTTCTTT
.	TRBJ2-3	TRBV19	.	CASSTQAGSDTQYF	TGTGCCAGTAGTACCCAGGCCGGCTCGGATACGCAGTATTTT
.	TRBJ2-3	TRBV29-1	TRBD1	CSTGALQDTQYF	TGCAGTACAGGGGCCCTTCAGGATACGCAGTATTTT
once	TRBJ2-4	TRBV6-6	TRBD1	CASSYGTGRDIQYF	TGTGCCAGCAGTTACGGGACAGGGAGGGACATTCAGTACTTC
once	TRBJ2-3	TRBV2	.	CASSDRATTDTQYF	TGTGCCAGCAGTGACAGAGCAACCACAGATACGCAGTATTTT
.	TRBJ2-4	TRBV5-1	.	CASSWESGLIQYF	TGCGCCAGCAGCTGGGAATCGGGGCTCATTCAGTACTTC
.	TRBJ2-1	TRBV7-2	.	CASSPIRASVQHEQFF	TGTGCCAGCAGCCCTATAAGGGCTAGCGTCCAACATGAGCAGTTCTTC
.	TRBJ2-1	TRBV7-2	.	CASSLLGGSYNEQFF	TGTGCCAGCAGCTTATTAGGTGGTTCCTACAATGAGCAGTTCTTC
.	TRBJ2-1	TRBV2	TRBD2	CASSVTSGRPSSYNEQFF	TGTGCCAGCAGTGTAACTAGCGGGAGGCCGAGCTCCTACAATGAGCAGTTCTTC
.	TRBJ1-6	TRBV2	TRBD1	CASKGQGNNSPLHF	TGTGCCAGCAAGGGACAGGGGAATAATTCACCCCTCCACTTT
few	TRBJ1-5	TRBV24-1	.	CASDTLEDQPQHF	TGTGCCTCTGACACCCTGGAAGATCAGCCCCAGCATTTT
.	TRBJ1-5	TRBV7-2	TRBD1	CASSLVAGGDRGHQPQHF	TGTGCCAGCAGCTTAGTAGCCGGGGGGGACAGGGGGCATCAGCCCCAGCATTTT
.	TRBJ2-2	TRBV4-2	.	CASSPQTEVFTGELFF	TGTGCCAGCAGCCCCCAGACAGAAGTCTTCACCGGGGAGCTGTTTTTT